This TCR beta chain was observed in a study of CD8 T cells in Susac syndrome. A quantity of about 0.5 to 1 ug RNA underwent reverse transcription using random hexamers. TCRdb reprocessed the immunoSEQ multiplex PCR reads via MiXCR and lists one record per CDR3 protein. The sample consists of over 80,000 distinct CDR3 sequences, around 94% of them appearing once. V gave up 0 bases and J gave up 9 bases; unmatched junction bases: 5. Germline V gives CDR1 LGHDT, CDR2 YNNKEL (reference sequence). The CDR3 loop spans 14 amino acids. This TCR derives from a human donor with Susac syndrome. Input material: CD8+ T cells from PBMCs. The chain uses TRBV3-1 and TRBJ2-3, with TRBD2 matching 8 bases. The CDR3 DNA sequence: TGTGCCAGCAGCCAAGAAAGAGCGGGAGACACGCAGTATTTT. This encodes CASSQERAGDTQYF.